These 4 T cell receptor beta chains came from one sample sequenced in a study of shared clonotypes between healthy human individuals. This table comes from immunoSEQ multiplex PCR, and its TCRdb copy is limited to in-frame clones, with some not included. The repertoire has hundreds of thousands of clones, about 96% of them found once; the top ten carry roughly 0.1%. Naive CD8 cells comprised CD45RO-negative, CCR7-positively selected cells, excluding terminally differentiated effector memory CD45RA+ cells. Sequencing used naive CD8+ T cells sorted from blood. Receptors originate from a woman in her thirties in good health.

The chain employs TRBV9 and TRBJ2-1; 14 bases match TRBD2. Germline V gene data show CDR1 as SGDLS and CDR2 as YYNGEE. V lost 4 bases, J lost 6 bases, and 15 bases stayed unmatched. This CDR3 comprises 19 residues. CDR3 region: CASSIAHGTSGSPTNEQFF. As DNA, the CDR3 is TGTGCCAGCAGCATCGCCCATGGGACTAGCGGGAGCCCCACCAATGAGCAGTTCTTC.

V usage is TRBV7-9 and J usage is TRBJ2-7; tentative D call: TRBD1 (5 bases). The germline CDR1 and CDR2 sequences are SEHNR and FQNEAQ (reference sequence). Trimming left V 4 bases short and J 0 bases short, with 10 bases between. The CDR3 is 14 residues long. CDR3 DNA: TGTGCCAGCAGCTCGTCGACAGTCTCCTACGAGCAGTACTTC. Its translation is CASSSSTVSYEQYF.

The CDR3, as DNA: TGTGCCAGCAGTGATGAGGGTCAGAAAATGAACACTGAAGCTTTCTTT. Residues: CASSDEGQKMNTEAFF. The genes are TRBV2 and TRBJ1-1; D remains ambiguous. CDR1 is SNHLY, CDR2 FYNNEI, per germline. V lost 3 bases, J lost 0 bases, and 14 bases lay in between. This CDR3 has 16 amino acids.

The V gene is TRBV5-1, the J gene TRBJ2-6, with 7 bases lining up with TRBD2. Looked up from germline, CDR1 is SGHRS and CDR2 is YFSETQ. CDR3 length: 20 amino acids. J gave up 2 bases and V 7 bases, and 21 bases lay outside the gene matches. Here the CDR3 reads CASPGGSREHPPAGANVLTF. Here the CDR3 DNA reads TGCGCCAGCCCCGGCGGGTCGCGGGAGCACCCACCGGCTGGGGCCAACGTCCTGACTTTC.